Below are 27 T cell receptor beta chains sequenced from a single sample in a study of identifying expanded T cells in peripheral blood. The method was immunoSEQ multiplex PCR; TCRdb's version includes in-frame clones alone and lacks a portion of them. The sample has approximately 100,000 clones, around 88% seen once. Sample: blood. These receptors all come from a person aged 18 to 70 in good health.

DNA of the CDR3: TGTGCCAGCAGCTCGACCGTCACCCTCGACACAGATACGCAGTATTTT. Translating gives CASSSTVTLDTDTQYF. The V and J genes are TRBV7-2 and TRBJ2-3; D is uncertain. The V gene lost 4 bases and the J gene lost 2 bases, with 16 bases spanning the gap. The CDR3 has 16 amino acids. Germline-derived CDR1 and CDR2 are SGHTA and FQGNSA.

The chain is built from TRBV6-5 and TRBJ1-6, with 7 bases identical to TRBD1. Germline CDR1 is MNHEY and CDR2 is SVGAGI. The CDR3 runs 16 residues. The J segment lost 7 bases and the V segment lost 0 bases, leaving 6 bases of the junction unmatched. The CDR3 DNA sequence: TGTGCCAGCAGTTACTCTTTGACAGGGAAAAATTCACCCCTCCACTTT. This gives the protein CASSYSLTGKNSPLHF.

The chain has TRBV28 and TRBJ2-1; D is ambiguous. The germline V gene encodes CDR1 MDHEN and CDR2 SYDVKM. The CDR3 is made up of 15 amino acids. With 5 bases removed from V and 1 base from J, the gap between germline ends came to 12 bases. The CDR3 bases are TGTGCCAGCAGTCCCCGCACTCCATCCTACAATGAGCAGTTCTTC. Translating gives CASSPRTPSYNEQFF.

The genes are TRBV5-6 and TRBJ2-7; D ambiguous. CDR3 length: 12 residues. Per the germline V gene, CDR1 is SGHDT and CDR2 is YYEEEE. V was trimmed by 2 bases and J by 3 bases, leaving 6 bases between them. CDR3 residues: CASSFVNYEQYF. CDR3 DNA: TGTGCCAGCAGCTTCGTAAACTACGAGCAGTACTTC. The whole variable domain, remainder taken from reference TRBV5-6 and TRBJ2-7, is DAGVTQSPTHLIKTRGQQVTLRCSPKSGHDTVSWYQQALGQGPQFIFQYYEEEERQRGNFPDRFSGHQFPNYSSELNVNALLLGDSALYLCASSFVNYEQYFGPGTRLTVT.

This clone has a single count. The J gene is TRBJ2-5, the V gene TRBV14; D not certain. CDR1 is SGHDN and CDR2 is FVKESK in the germline V gene. The CDR3 totals 13 residues. The ends were cut back, 0 bases at V and 9 bases at J, with 11 bases in the middle. CDR3 DNA: TGTGCCAGCAGCCAAGATTTCCGACTGTCCCAGTACTTC. This translates into CASSQDFRLSQYF.

The CDR3 reads CASSSGTGDYGYTF. The CDR3 nucleotides are TGTGCCAGCAGCTCCGGGACAGGGGACTATGGCTACACCTTC. The V gene is TRBV6-1, the J gene TRBJ1-2; 10 nucleotides match TRBD1. This CDR3 has 14 residues. The ends lost 6 bases at V and 3 bases at J; junction bases unmatched: 4. Germline V gene sequence: CDR1 MNHNS, CDR2 SASEGT.

V gene TRBV6-5 combines with J gene TRBJ1-1; 7 bases map to TRBD1. The germline gives CDR1 MNHEY, CDR2 SVGAGI. Unmatched junction bases numbered 3, after V lost 5 bases and J lost 6 bases. This CDR3 contains 12 residues. The CDR3 DNA reads as TGTGCCAGCAGTCGACAGGGAGCTGAAGCTTTCTTT. The encoded protein is CASSRQGAEAFF.

This chain connects TRBV6-4 to TRBJ1-1, with D unclear. From germline, CDR1 is MRHNA and CDR2 SNTAGT. The CDR3 covers 13 residues. The V and J ends lost 2 bases and 0 bases respectively, with 4 bases between them. The CDR3 reads CASSDEMNTEAFF. CDR3 bases: TGTGCCAGCAGTGACGAGATGAACACTGAAGCTTTCTTT.

The genes are TRBV19 and TRBJ2-3; D is possibly TRBD2 (6 bases). CDR1 and CDR2 (germline): LNHDA, SQIVND (reference sequence). V was clipped by 3 bases and J by 5 bases, with 9 bases between them. The CDR3 is made up of 13 amino acids. In DNA form, the CDR3 reads TGTGCCAGTAGTATCGGGGGATTAGATACGCAGTATTTT. Its protein is CASSIGGLDTQYF.

This clone was found once. The J gene is TRBJ2-7, the V gene TRBV6-5, with 11 nucleotides matching TRBD2. The germline CDR1 and CDR2 sequences are MNHEY and SVGAGI. V was clipped by 5 bases and J by 2 bases; unmatched bases: 5. The CDR3 is made up of 15 amino acids. CDR3 bases: TGTGCCAGCAGTCGAGGACTAGCGGGCCCCTACGAGCAGTACTTC. Protein product: CASSRGLAGPYEQYF.

The chain joins TRBV11-2 to TRBJ2-7; maybe TRBD1 (6 bases). This CDR3 comprises 14 residues. The V end was cut by 1 base, the J end by 3 bases, with 10 bases between. The germline V gene has CDR1 SGHAT and CDR2 FQNNGV. This CDR3 is CASSLGDTGYEQYF. CDR3 in DNA: TGTGCCAGCAGCTTAGGGGACACAGGCTACGAGCAGTACTTC.

The CDR3 DNA reads as TGTGCCAGCAGTTATGGACAGCTCACCGGGGAGCTGTTTTTT. Its translation is CASSYGQLTGELFF. V and J are TRBV2 and TRBJ2-2, with D possibly being TRBD1 (6 bases). CDR1 is SNHLY and CDR2 is FYNNEI in the germline V gene. Trimming stripped 5 bases from V and 4 bases from J, with 11 bases between. This CDR3 comprises 14 residues.

This clone was observed a few times. The rearrangement uses TRBV6-4 and TRBJ2-1; D gene ambiguous. V was shortened by 2 bases and J by 5 bases, with 7 bases between the two germline ends. This CDR3 has 13 residues. Germline V gives CDR1 MRHNA, CDR2 SNTAGT. The CDR3 protein is CASSDTENNEQFF. The CDR3 DNA is TGTGCCAGCAGTGACACGGAAAACAATGAGCAGTTCTTC.

The chain is built from TRBV30 and TRBJ1-2; D is unclear. Germline assignment: CDR1 GTSNPN and CDR2 SVGIG (reference sequence). CDR3 length: 12 residues. Trimming stripped 2 bases from V and 6 bases from J, with 10 bases between. The CDR3 reads CAWSWSRDGYTF. In DNA, the CDR3 is TGTGCCTGGAGTTGGTCAAGAGATGGCTACACCTTC.

This clone showed up just a few times. This chain connects TRBV6-1 to TRBJ2-1, with D perhaps matching TRBD2 (7 bases). The V and J ends lost 2 bases and 4 bases respectively, with 15 bases between them. CDR1 is MNHNS, CDR2 SASEGT, per germline. This CDR3 spans 16 amino acids. This chain's CDR3 is CASSESGGGGYNEQFF. The DNA for the CDR3 is TGTGCCAGCAGTGAAAGTGGGGGGGGCGGTTACAATGAGCAGTTCTTC.

The V call is TRBV18, the J call TRBJ1-1; TRBD1 matches at 9 bases. Germline V gene data show CDR1 as KGHSH and CDR2 as LQKENI. The junction had 5 bases not matched to a gene; V was cut back by 5 bases and J by 4 bases. CDR3 length: 14 amino acids. DNA of the CDR3: TGTGCCAGCTCAATTGGACAGGGGATCACTGAAGCTTTCTTT. This translates into CASSIGQGITEAFF.

This chain uses TRBV6-1 with TRBJ1-3; no clear D gene. Looked up from germline, CDR1 is MNHNS and CDR2 is SASEGT. Trimming removed 10 bases from V and 4 bases from J, with 14 bases in between. CDR3 length: 13 amino acids. For the CDR3, the DNA is TGTGCCACCGATAGGACGGAAGGAAACACCATATATTTT. Its protein product is CATDRTEGNTIYF.

V and J are TRBV4-2 and TRBJ2-1; D is unclear. The V and J ends lost 3 bases and 0 bases respectively, with 12 bases between them. The germline V gene encodes CDR1 LGHNA and CDR2 YNFKEQ. The CDR3 has 16 amino acids. CDR3 residues: CASSHTIESSYNEQFF. In nucleotides, the CDR3 is TGTGCCAGCAGCCACACTATAGAGAGCTCCTACAATGAGCAGTTCTTC.

The genes are TRBV4-3 and TRBJ1-2; D not certain. The CDR3 runs 14 residues. Trimming took 4 bases from V and 4 from J, leaving 13 bases between them. In germline, CDR1 is LGHNA, CDR2 YSLEER. CDR3 sequence reads: CASSPTVGSYGYTF. The CDR3 DNA sequence: TGCGCCAGCAGCCCTACAGTGGGATCCTATGGCTACACCTTC.

The gene calls are TRBV28 and TRBJ2-7, with a tentative D call TRBD1 (5 bases). Germline values: CDR1 MDHEN, CDR2 SYDVKM. The CDR3 loop spans 13 amino acids. Trimming shortened V by 5 bases and J by 4 bases, and 12 bases separated the two germline ends. For the CDR3, the DNA is TGTGCCAGCAGTCCAAGGACACAGTACGAGCAGTACTTC. It codes for CASSPRTQYEQYF.

The J gene is TRBJ1-5, the V gene TRBV4-3; D is undetermined. Germline V gene lookup returns CDR1 LGHNA and CDR2 YSLEER. The CDR3 covers 15 residues. The ends were cut back, 4 bases at V and 0 bases at J, with 10 bases in the middle. The CDR3 spells CASSLDHGSNQPQHF. In DNA form, the CDR3 reads TGCGCCAGCAGCCTAGACCATGGTAGCAATCAGCCCCAGCATTTT.

J is TRBJ2-7 and V is TRBV27, with TRBD1 matching over 7 bases. Trimming cost V 2 bases and J 2 bases; bases outside gene matches: 3. Germline V gene data show CDR1 as MNHEY and CDR2 as SMNVEV (reference sequence). This CDR3 is built from 14 residues. The CDR3 protein is CASSLRDRPYEQYF. The CDR3 bases are TGTGCCAGCAGTTTAAGGGACAGACCCTACGAGCAGTACTTC.

This clone was counted a few times. J is TRBJ1-1 and V is TRBV7-2; 7 nucleotides align to TRBD1. The germline gives CDR1 SGHTA, CDR2 FQGNSA. Unmatched junction bases numbered 5, after V lost 4 bases and J lost 0 bases. The CDR3 length is 15 residues. CDR3: CASSSAGGLNTEAFF. The CDR3 DNA reads as TGTGCCAGCAGCTCGGCAGGGGGATTGAACACTGAAGCTTTCTTT.

The chain has TRBV5-1 and TRBJ2-2; D may be TRBD1 or TRBD2 (5 bases each). V lost 4 bases to trimming and J lost 5 bases, with 21 bases between them. Germline V gene sequence: CDR1 SGHRS, CDR2 YFSETQ. CDR3 length: 17 amino acids. The CDR3: CASSPGIGTRETGELFF. DNA for the CDR3: TGCGCCAGCAGCCCGGGAATCGGGACCCGAGAGACCGGGGAGCTGTTTTTT.

The chain uses TRBV12-2 and TRBJ2-1; TRBD2 is taken as the D call from the table, unchecked against the DNA. TRBV12-2 is recorded as a pseudogene. This CDR3 comprises 15 residues. The CDR3 coding sequence is TGTGCAAGTCGCTCCCGGGACTGGTTGCACAATGAGCAGTTCTTC. It translates to CASRSRDWLHNEQFF.

This clone has just one count. The CDR3 coding sequence is TGTGCCAGCAGCTCTCCGTGGGACACTGAAGCTTTCTTT. This codes for CASSSPWDTEAFF. The V and J genes are TRBV5-8 and TRBJ1-1; D remains unclear. The V and J ends lost 3 bases and 3 bases respectively, with 9 bases between them. The CDR3 sequence is 13 residues long. Germline V CDR1 and CDR2: SGHTS, YDEGEE.

The genes are TRBV5-1 and TRBJ2-2, with D maybe TRBD1 (6 bases). Germline values: CDR1 SGHRS, CDR2 YFSETQ. The CDR3 runs to 16 residues. The V gene lost 0 bases and the J gene lost 1 base, with 10 bases spanning the gap. CDR3 in amino acids: CASSLETGQNTGELFF. In DNA, the CDR3 is TGCGCCAGCAGCTTGGAGACAGGACAGAACACCGGGGAGCTGTTTTTT.